The 3 T cell receptor beta chains below were found in one sample sequenced in a study of cytomegalovirus exposure and HLA in healthy donors. PCR involved 60 Vbeta and 13 Jbeta primers. Repertoires were generated with immunoSEQ multiplex PCR, while TCRdb's copy carries only in-frame clones and drops some. The data hold approximately 89,000 clones, with roughly 80% observed a single time. The sample comprised PBMCs. The receptor set was obtained from a man younger than 45 in good health and CMV-seronegative.

In its sample, this clone was seen many times. This chain uses TRBV2 with TRBJ2-1, with D uncertain. V dropped 4 bases and J dropped 0 bases, with 7 bases sitting between them. The CDR3 totals 14 residues. CDR1 SNHLY and CDR2 FYNNEI come from the germline V gene. CDR3 sequence reads: CASSGHSSYNEQFF. The DNA for the CDR3 is TGTGCCAGCAGTGGACACAGCTCCTACAATGAGCAGTTCTTC.

The chain couples TRBV6-1 to TRBJ1-2; D not certain. The V end lost 0 bases, the J end lost 2 bases, and 10 bases lay between the germline ends. Germline V gene data show CDR1 as MNHNS and CDR2 as SASEGT. The CDR3 consists of 15 residues. In nucleotides, the CDR3 is TGTGCCAGCAGTGAAGCACCGAGTAAAAACTATGGCTACACCTTC. It encodes CASSEAPSKNYGYTF.

The chain recombines TRBV6-6 with TRBJ2-3; 12 bases line up with TRBD2. Germline CDR1 and CDR2: MNHNY and SVGAGI (reference sequence). The trim removed 2 bases at V and 4 bases at J, leaving 4 bases unmatched. CDR3 length: 16 amino acids. CDR3 in DNA: TGTGCCAGCAGTTACCGACTAGCGGGAGTCGCAGATACGCAGTATTTT. Translating it yields CASSYRLAGVADTQYF.